This T cell receptor (beta chain) was documented in a study of response to subunit inactivated influenza vaccine. General study findings and limits: Authors suggested each seasonal flu vaccination may recruit only limited numbers of new T cells.

Germline V gives CDR1 LGHNA, CDR2 YNFKEQ. With 1 base removed from V and 2 bases from J, the gap between germline ends came to 5 bases. CDR3 length: 13 amino acids. In this sample, this clonotype turned up a few times. Its cognate antigen is unknown. Via MiXCR, TCRdb re-called the RT-PCR reads, giving one row per CDR3 protein. The sample comprises more than 550,000 distinct CDR3 sequences, approximately 12% of which are singletons, and more than 8.5% rests with the top ten. The chain carries TRBV4-2 and TRBJ2-5, with D perhaps TRBD1 (5 bases). This TCR derives from a man aged 50-59 years who received an inactivated influenza vaccine. Sequencing was performed on PBMCs from blood, taken on the day of vaccination. The CDR3 bases are TGTGCCAGCAGCCAAGGACAGCAAGAGACCCAGTACTTC. Translated: CASSQGQQETQYF.